The 18 T cell receptor beta chains listed next were all sequenced from one sample in a study of regulatory T cells in long-lasting Graves disease. Both iRepertoire HTBI primers and Arm-PCR of CDR3 regions were used to build the TCR beta libraries. In TCRdb, the multiplex PCR reads were re-called with MiXCR into one record per CDR3 protein. The table lists roughly 250,000 distinct CDR3 sequences, roughly 18% of them singletons. As to time point: newly diagnosed GD, antithyroid drugs for less than 3 months. PBMCs provided the RNA from which the TCR library was made. The data were also submitted as part of a second study, on T cells in Graves' hyperthyroidism and ophthalmopathy.

The starting material was peripheral blood mononuclear cells (PBMCs), obtained at new diagnosis, from a patient treated with antithyroid drugs. These receptors all come from a woman under 40 with Graves disease.

In its sample, this clonotype was seen many times. This chain connects TRBV19 to TRBJ1-1; no firm D call. The CDR3 sequence is 16 residues long. V was clipped by 1 base and J by 7 bases, with 19 bases between them. CDR1 LNHDA and CDR2 SQIVND come from the germline V gene (reference sequence). CDR3 region: CASSIAGLSARGEAFF. The CDR3 DNA follows: TGTGCCAGTAGTATAGCGGGTCTGTCGGCTCGTGGTGAAGCTTTCTTT. Full variable domain (rest looked up from reference TRBV19 and TRBJ1-1): DGGITQSPKYLFRKEGQNVTLSCEQNLNHDAMYWYRQDPGQGLRLIYYSQIVNDFQKGDIAEGYSVSREKKESFPLTVTSAQKNPTAFYLCASSIAGLSARGEAFFGQGTRLTVV.

Many counts were recorded for this clonotype. V and J are TRBV20-1 and TRBJ1-5, with D perhaps matching TRBD1 (5 bases). Germline CDR1 and CDR2: DFQATT and SNEGSKA (reference sequence). The CDR3 spans 13 residues. V was cut by 0 bases and J by 6 bases, with 9 bases left in between. The CDR3 here is CSARDGGGQPQHF. The CDR3, as DNA: TGCAGTGCTAGAGATGGGGGGGGTCAGCCCCAGCATTTT.

This clonotype appeared a few times. A read error likely explains this, since a far larger clone differs by one base. The rearrangement joins TRBV11-2 to TRBJ2-7; TRBD2 aligns across 8 bases. Germline assignment: CDR1 SGHAT and CDR2 FQNNGV. V lost 1 base and J lost 7; bases outside the gene matches: 3. This CDR3 contains 13 residues. The CDR3 coding sequence is TGTGCCAGCAGCTTAGGCGGGGGGCTTGAGCAGTACTTC. This codes for CASSLGGGLEQYF.

Remarks on this clonotype: Since a much larger clone is just one base distant, this may be a read error. This chain joins TRBV20-1 and TRBJ2-1; 9 positions agree with TRBD2. Germline CDR1 is DFQATT and CDR2 is SNEGSKA (reference sequence). This CDR3 has 15 amino acids. With 5 bases clipped from V and 0 bases from J, the junction kept 5 bases outside the gene matches. The DNA of the CDR3 is TGCAGTGCTGGAGTAGCGGGGGTCTCCTACAATGAGCAGTTCTTC. Its protein product is CSAGVAGVSYNEQFF.

This clonotype was counted at least ten times. This chain uses TRBV10-3 with TRBJ2-5; the D gene is possibly TRBD2 (5 bases). V lost 2 bases to trimming and J lost 4 bases, with 11 bases between them. CDR1 and CDR2 (germline): ENHRY, SYGVKD. CDR3 length: 14 residues. In nucleotides, the CDR3 is TGTGCCATCAGTGAGGAGGGTGTCACAGAGACCCAGTACTTC. Protein product: CAISEEGVTETQYF.

This clonotype appeared many times. The CDR3 loop is CASSPSGESTAFF. The CDR3 DNA reads TGTGCCAGCAGCCCTTCAGGGGAGAGTACGGCTTTCTTT. The V call is TRBV7-9, the J call TRBJ1-1; D is perhaps TRBD1 (6 bases). V was pared by 5 bases and J by 11 bases, with 18 bases between. There are 13 residues in the CDR3. Germline CDR1 SEHNR, CDR2 FQNEAQ (reference sequence).

This clonotype was seen at least ten times. The chain carries TRBV12-3 or TRBV12-4 and TRBJ2-1; perhaps TRBD2 as D (6 bases). V was shortened by 7 bases and J by 4 bases, with 8 bases between the two germline ends. The CDR3 consists of 12 residues. Here the CDR3 reads CASTGRYNEQFF. CDR3 sequence (DNA): TGTGCCAGCACCGGGAGATACAATGAGCAGTTCTTC.

This chain joins TRBV4-2 and TRBJ2-1, with D hard to call. Germline lookup yields CDR1 LGHNA and CDR2 YNFKEQ. This CDR3 region has 12 residues. Trimming left V 1 base short and J 8 bases short, with 6 bases between. For the CDR3, the DNA is TGTGCCAGCAGCCAAGCTTCCTATGAGCAGTTCTTC. Its protein is CASSQASYEQFF.

The chain uses TRBV20-1 and TRBJ2-3; 8 nucleotides agree with TRBD2. Trimming removed 0 bases from V and 0 bases from J; junction bases left unmatched: 8. The CDR3 sequence is 17 residues long. Germline CDR1 and CDR2: DFQATT and SNEGSKA (reference sequence). The CDR3, as DNA: TGCAGTGCTAGAGACGCCCGGCGGGGGGCTAGCACAGATACGCAGTATTTT. Its translation: CSARDARRGASTDTQYF.

The V call is TRBV10-3, the J call TRBJ2-7; no clear D. This CDR3 contains 14 residues. V lost 6 bases, J lost 2 bases, and 14 bases lay in between. Per germline, CDR1 ENHRY and CDR2 SYGVKD. The CDR3 nucleotides are TGTGCCATCAGCCCCGGGCAGACGGCCTACGAGCAGTACTTC. This translates into CAISPGQTAYEQYF.

This clonotype was seen repeatedly, ten times or more. The chain uses TRBV12-3 or TRBV12-4 and TRBJ2-7; D is unclear. Trimming stripped 6 bases from V and 6 bases from J, with 9 bases between. The CDR3 extends over 11 amino acids. As DNA, the CDR3 is TGTGCCAGCAGCTCAGGTCCCGAGCAGTACTTC. Translated: CASSSGPEQYF.

This clonotype has ten or more counts. This chain links TRBV6-1 with TRBJ1-1, with D tentatively TRBD1 (6 bases). Between the trimmed V and J ends, which lost 8 bases and 0 bases, there was a span of 16 bases. This CDR3 region has 15 residues. Germline CDR1 and CDR2: MNHNS and SASEGT. Here the CDR3 reads CASGATGLMNTEAFF. In nucleotides, the CDR3 is TGTGCCAGCGGGGCGACAGGTTTAATGAACACTGAAGCTTTCTTT.

In this sample, this clonotype turned up many times. The rearrangement uses TRBV4-1 and TRBJ2-1; D is ambiguous. With 4 bases removed from V and 4 bases from J, the gap between germline ends came to 14 bases. Germline V gene data show CDR1 as MGHRA and CDR2 as YSYEKL. The CDR3 is made up of 15 amino acids. CDR3 sequence (DNA): TGCGCCAGCAGCCGGCCGAGTTCGGAATACAATGAGCAGTTCTTC. Translation gives CASSRPSSEYNEQFF.

The chain joins TRBV24-1 to TRBJ2-1; perhaps TRBD2 as D (6 bases). V lost 2 bases and J lost 0, with 10 bases in between. This CDR3 is 16 amino acids long. Germline-derived CDR1 and CDR2 are KGHDR and SFDVKD. CDR3 amino acids: CATSDSGESSYNEQFF. The CDR3 coding sequence is TGTGCCACCAGTGATTCGGGGGAGAGCTCCTACAATGAGCAGTTCTTC.

In its sample, this clonotype was seen many times. This chain uses TRBV7-2 with TRBJ1-1, with D perhaps TRBD1 (6 bases). V lost 5 bases and J 4 bases, leaving 11 bases between the germline ends. This CDR3 spans 13 amino acids. Germline V lookup: CDR1 SGHTA, CDR2 FQGNSA. The CDR3 sequence: CASSLQQGTEAFF. DNA for the CDR3: TGTGCCAGCAGCCTTCAACAGGGCACTGAAGCTTTCTTT.

This clonotype was seen more than once but under ten times. V is TRBV5-1 and J is TRBJ1-2; D remains ambiguous. The CDR3 runs 13 residues. Trimming removed 4 bases at V and 8 bases at J, with 15 bases between. The germline V gene has CDR1 SGHRS and CDR2 YFSETQ. CDR3 bases: TGCGCCAGCAGCGCCGAATCCCCGGGAGGCTACACCTTC. Protein sequence: CASSAESPGGYTF.

This clonotype was observed at least ten times. The V call is TRBV20-1, the J call TRBJ2-3; 7 nucleotides line up with TRBD2. The CDR3 is 15 amino acids. V gave up 6 bases and J gave up 3 bases; unmatched junction bases: 12. Germline values: CDR1 DFQATT, CDR2 SNEGSKA (reference sequence). CDR3: CSANTGLAETDTQYF. CDR3 DNA sequence: TGCAGTGCAAACACGGGTCTAGCGGAAACAGATACGCAGTATTTT.

This clonotype was counted many times. The genes are TRBV7-2 and TRBJ2-5; 8 bases are shared with TRBD1. J was trimmed by 5 bases and V by 4 bases; bases with no gene match: 9. This CDR3 region has 15 residues. The germline V gene has CDR1 SGHTA and CDR2 FQGNSA. The DNA for the CDR3 is TGTGCCAGCAGCTCCCGACGGACAGGGAGGGAGACCCAGTACTTC. This translates into CASSSRRTGRETQYF.